This T cell receptor (beta chain) was retrieved from a study of blood T cells in healthy people across ages (dated by TCRdb to between 2015 and 2016). About the investigation overall: In model experiments, template switching captured about one uniquely barcoded TCR beta cDNA molecule for every two T cells. Age-related changes in TCR beta repertoire diversity were measured in the study by deep sequencing normalized with unique cDNA molecular identifiers. The donors were divided into four age groups: young (average roughly 17 years), middle-aged (about 41), aged (approximately 59) and long-lived (82). Donors of different ages were randomly distributed across sequencing lanes to avoid experimental bias. For two donors (one aged 18 to 29 and one aged 80 or older), the study analyzed two additional independent replicas of 1 million unique cDNA reads from the same blood draw. Results the study describes overall, beyond this receptor: Estimates of total diversity from one million sequenced T cells were regarded as lower bounds and underestimates. Because donor CMV infection status was unknown, age-related changes in expanded clonotypes were potentially confounded. The long-lived group showed more naive CD4+ T cells, fewer expanded clones and increased TCR diversity than the aged group, suggesting age selection. The percentage of naive T cells measured by flow cytometry correlated strongly with observed TCR beta diversity. Observed TCR beta diversity per million T cells fell roughly linearly with age, and a significant reduction was already apparent by age approximately 40. Because profiling used bulk unsorted PBMCs, naive and antigen-experienced compartments could not be compared conclusively.

On this clonotype itself: The specificity of this receptor is unknown. The junction differs from germline at one of its ends, possibly a read error.

The CDR3, cysteine through phenylalanine, is 15 amino acids long. Just CDR3 DNA is preserved here, 45 bases in frame from base 1. CDR1 and CDR2, looked up from the germline V gene, are MGHRA and YSYEKL. Donors were around 37 systemically healthy Caucasian individuals from Russia aged roughly 6 to 90 years. About 9.1 milliliters of peripheral blood were collected from each donor into EDTA-treated Vacutainer tubes. Ficoll-Paque density-gradient centrifugation was used to isolate PBMCs, with at least 6 million per sample. Total RNA was extracted from PBMCs with Trizol reagent, with at least 5.5 micrograms obtained per sample. The percentages of naive CD45RAhigh/CD27high T cells were determined by flow cytometry on a PBMC aliquot from every donor. The library was generated by 5' RACE. Instrument used: Illumina HiSeq 2500. A second about 7 to 12 cycle PCR used a sample-barcoded 5' primer and a J-beta primer mix. A template-switch 5' adaptor carrying 12 random nucleotides introduced a unique molecular identifier onto each TCR beta cDNA molecule. Each sample yielded at least 2.5 million CDR3-containing paired-end reads. The Mint cDNA synthesis kit, primed by a TRBC-specific oligonucleotide, was used to synthesize first-strand cDNA from all RNA. After uracil-DNA glycosylase treatment, a first 18-cycle PCR used universal primers M1SS and BC2_uni_R on all cDNA. In the paper's pipeline: Normalization of each sample was performed by random selection of 1 million high-quality reads, each carrying a distinct molecular identifier. Reads sharing molecular identifiers were discarded rather than binned into consensus sequences. MiTCR, set to a Q25 quality threshold and the strictest error-elimination algorithm, was used for CDR3 identification, clonotype clustering and error correction. A nonparametric unseen species model with Euler transformation was used to estimate lower-bound total TCR beta diversity. TCRdb trimmed public reads at Q25 via fastp, called clones via MiXCR and kept in-frame beta chains. Here each entry gathers all rows of one CDR3 protein and keeps the most common genes and DNA. TCRdb's processing, not the authors' own work, is the source of the V and J calls. The sample table records 700,000 to 1,000,000 distinct CDR3 sequences; around 43% of these occur just once. The ten largest make up around 21% of the sample.

The sequencing sample was made of blood. The source of this sequence is a man in his sixties in good health. The receptor chain draws on TRBV4-1 and TRBJ1-2; the D region possibly corresponds to TRBD1 (5 bases align). The CDR3 loop reads CASGQDNQGYYGYTF. The DNA sequence is TGCGCCAGCGGCCAAGATAATCAGGGATACTATGGCTACACCTTC.